This entry lists 17 T cell receptor beta chains sequenced from one sample in a study of shared clonotypes between healthy human individuals. The assay was immunoSEQ multiplex PCR, and TCRdb's table has in-frame clones only and misses some. Of around 1,900,000 clones in the sample, 85% to 95% are singletons; the top ten hold approximately 1.6%. Naive CD8 cells lacked CD45RO and underwent positive selection for CCR7, leaving out terminally differentiated effector memory CD45RA+ cells. Sequencing input: naive CD8+ T cells from PBMCs. The origin of the receptors is a man aged 18 to 30 in good health. Some clones in this sample may be carry-over from other donors' samples.

The chain couples TRBV10-3 to TRBJ2-1; D is uncertain. Germline V CDR1 and CDR2: ENHRY, SYGVKD. V dropped 7 bases and J dropped 6 bases, with 16 bases sitting between them. CDR3 length equals 14 residues. The CDR3, as DNA: TGTGCCATCACAGATCCTTCCTTTTTCAATGAGCAGTTCTTC. This encodes CAITDPSFFNEQFF.

This sequence joins TRBV2 and TRBJ1-4, with a tentative D call TRBD1 (5 bases). The CDR3 totals 14 residues. Trimming cost V 6 bases and J 1 base, with 9 bases left between them. Germline CDR1 and CDR2: SNHLY and FYNNEI. CDR3 residues: CASRLRGTNEKLFF. CDR3 nucleotide sequence: TGTGCCAGCAGACTTAGGGGAACTAATGAAAAACTGTTTTTT.

The chain's CDR3 is CASSNNDRGGDNEQFF. The CDR3 coding sequence is TGTGCCAGCAGCAATAACGACAGGGGGGGAGACAATGAGCAGTTCTTC. This chain joins TRBV6-6 and TRBJ2-1, with 9 bases identical to TRBD1. The CDR3 loop spans 16 amino acids. V trimming: 6 bases; J trimming: 5 bases; junction bases outside the gene matches: 11. The germline CDR1 and CDR2 sequences are MNHNY and SVGAGI (reference sequence).

V and J are TRBV7-2 and TRBJ1-1; 7 bases are shared with TRBD1. The CDR3 covers 14 residues. Germline-derived CDR1 and CDR2 are SGHTA and FQGNSA. Trimming took 5 bases from V and 6 from J; bases not matched to a gene: 9. CDR3 residues: CASSMTGLGPEAFF. DNA for the CDR3: TGTGCCAGCAGCATGACAGGGCTTGGGCCTGAAGCTTTCTTT.

The chain recombines TRBV7-9 with TRBJ2-5; 7 nucleotides agree with TRBD1. Germline V gives CDR1 SEHNR, CDR2 FQNEAQ (reference sequence). The CDR3 totals 14 residues. Trimming cost V 5 bases and J 5 bases; bases outside gene matches: 8. The chain's CDR3 is CASSRTGQRETQYF. CDR3 nucleotide sequence: TGTGCCAGCAGCCGGACAGGACAACGGGAGACCCAGTACTTC.

The J gene is TRBJ2-7, the V gene TRBV7-9; D is ambiguous. V dropped 2 bases and J dropped 6 bases, with 17 bases sitting between them. CDR1 is SEHNR, CDR2 FQNEAQ, per germline (reference sequence). CDR3 length: 15 amino acids. CDR3: CASSLSASSGVEQYF. The CDR3 DNA follows: TGTGCCAGCAGCTTAAGCGCTTCGTCAGGAGTCGAGCAGTACTTC.

This clone was seen only once. This sequence joins TRBV14 and TRBJ2-2; unclear D gene. The CDR3 covers 13 residues. V gave up 4 bases and J gave up 0 bases, with 3 bases separating them. Germline loops: CDR1 SGHDN, CDR2 FVKESK. CDR3 in amino acids: CASSLSNTGELFF. In DNA form, the CDR3 reads TGTGCCAGCAGCCTCTCGAACACCGGGGAGCTGTTTTTT.

The rearrangement uses TRBV11-2 and TRBJ2-1; 9 bases are shared with TRBD1. Germline trimming cut 5 bases from V and 4 bases from J; bases unmatched to any gene: 6. CDR1 is SGHAT and CDR2 is FQNNGV in the germline V gene. This CDR3 comprises 15 residues. The CDR3 DNA follows: TGTGCCAGCAGCGACCGGGACAGGGAATACAATGAGCAGTTCTTC. This sequence encodes CASSDRDREYNEQFF.

This clone occurred once. The chain joins TRBV4-1 to TRBJ1-3, with D perhaps TRBD1 (5 bases). The CDR3 is 16 residues long. Germline V gene data show CDR1 as MGHRA and CDR2 as YSYEKL. V lost 5 bases and J lost 2, with 16 bases in between. The CDR3 here is CASSYEPGGPGNTIYF. In DNA form, the CDR3 reads TGCGCCAGCAGCTACGAGCCGGGGGGTCCTGGAAACACCATATATTTT.

The chain is built from TRBV6-5 and TRBJ2-7; 7 bases align to TRBD2. The CDR3 covers 14 residues. Germline V lookup: CDR1 MNHEY, CDR2 SVGAGI. V dropped 5 bases and J dropped 5; count of bases not matched to a gene: 9. CDR3 sequence (DNA): TGTGCCAGCAGTCAGGCGGGAGACCTCGACGAGCAGTACTTC. As protein: CASSQAGDLDEQYF.

The chain joins TRBV11-1 to TRBJ2-7, with D hard to call. The germline V and J ends were trimmed by 1 base and 2 bases, with 6 bases remaining between them. The germline CDR1 and CDR2 sequences are SGHAT and FQDESV (reference sequence). The CDR3 length is 13 residues. CDR3 coding DNA: TGTGCCAGCAGCTTAGGGCCCCCCTACGAGCAGTACTTC. Translating gives CASSLGPPYEQYF.

The chain employs TRBV7-8 and TRBJ2-7; 9 nucleotides line up with TRBD2. The CDR3 totals 16 residues. Trimming took 1 base from V and 4 from J; bases not matched to a gene: 8. CDR1 SGHVS and CDR2 FQNEAQ come from the germline V gene. The chain's CDR3 is CASSLGGLAKGYEQYF. The CDR3 region has the DNA TGTGCCAGCAGCTTAGGTGGACTAGCGAAAGGGTACGAGCAGTACTTC.

The chain uses TRBV30 and TRBJ1-1; D not resolved. The ends were cut back, 4 bases at V and 2 bases at J, with 5 bases in the middle. CDR3 length: 11 residues. Germline CDR1 and CDR2: GTSNPN and SVGIG (reference sequence). CDR3 loop: CAWMANTEAFF. The CDR3 bases are TGTGCCTGGATGGCTAACACTGAAGCTTTCTTT.

The rearrangement joins TRBV7-6 to TRBJ2-1; D remains unclear. The germline gives CDR1 SGHVS, CDR2 FNYEAQ. V dropped 3 bases and J dropped 13 bases, with 13 bases sitting between them. This CDR3 is built from 12 residues. Here the CDR3 reads CASSLRWQTQFF. The CDR3 DNA reads TGTGCCAGCAGCTTGAGGTGGCAGACCCAGTTCTTC.

The chain carries TRBV6-1 and TRBJ2-1; TRBD1 matches 11 bases. CDR3 size: 16 residues. Germline V gene sequence: CDR1 MNHNS, CDR2 SASEGT. The V and J ends lost 6 bases and 5 bases, in that order; junction bases with no gene match: 9. This CDR3 reads CASREPGQGVNNEQFF. CDR3 nucleotide sequence: TGTGCCAGCAGGGAACCGGGACAGGGGGTAAACAATGAGCAGTTCTTC.

This clone was counted a single time. The rearrangement joins TRBV19 to TRBJ2-2, with D maybe TRBD2 (6 bases). CDR3 length equals 13 residues. V lost 3 bases and J lost 5, with 7 bases in between. Germline assignment: CDR1 LNHDA and CDR2 SQIVND (reference sequence). The CDR3 bases are TGTGCCAGTAGTATTGGGACTACCGGGGAGCTGTTTTTT. Protein: CASSIGTTGELFF.

The V and J genes are TRBV4-1 and TRBJ2-1; D not resolved. V dropped 3 bases and J dropped 0 bases, with 9 bases sitting between them. CDR3 length: 15 residues. Germline V gene data show CDR1 as MGHRA and CDR2 as YSYEKL. The CDR3 DNA reads TGCGCCAGCAGCCAGCCACCTAGCTCCTACAATGAGCAGTTCTTC. Its protein product is CASSQPPSSYNEQFF.